Detailed here is one T cell receptor (beta chain). As yet, its antigen is unknown. These data originate in a study of CD8+CD57+ T cells in acquired aplastic anemia. Looking at the study overall: The study obtained an average of around 3.4 ug of DNA from sorted CD4+ and CD8+ cells.

Germline CDR1 reads KGHDR; CDR2 reads SFDVKD. The V and J ends lost 3 bases and 1 base respectively, with 9 bases between them. The CDR3 runs to 14 residues. Study conclusions and caveats: Patients showed no significant difference from controls in CD8+ Simpson's diversity. Patients shared about 30 CD8+ CDR3 sequences with controls.

Genomic DNA, serving as template, underwent TCR beta VDJ and CDR3 profiling. One entry per CDR3 protein, called by TCRdb with MiXCR from the reads. The top ten clones hold under 55% of a sample with about 180,000 distinct CDR3 sequences, roughly three fifths of them seen once. Patients picked for sequencing had shown CD8+CD57+ cell expansion detected by flow cytometry. V is TRBV24-1 and J is TRBJ2-7, with unresolved D. The receptor's source is a human donor with aplastic anemia. Sequences were obtained from sorted CD4+, CD8+, or CD8+CD57+ T cells (not recorded which) from PBMCs. CDR3 nucleotides: TGTGCCACCAGTGATACCGGTGCTTCCTACGAGCAGTACTTC. This encodes CATSDTGASYEQYF.